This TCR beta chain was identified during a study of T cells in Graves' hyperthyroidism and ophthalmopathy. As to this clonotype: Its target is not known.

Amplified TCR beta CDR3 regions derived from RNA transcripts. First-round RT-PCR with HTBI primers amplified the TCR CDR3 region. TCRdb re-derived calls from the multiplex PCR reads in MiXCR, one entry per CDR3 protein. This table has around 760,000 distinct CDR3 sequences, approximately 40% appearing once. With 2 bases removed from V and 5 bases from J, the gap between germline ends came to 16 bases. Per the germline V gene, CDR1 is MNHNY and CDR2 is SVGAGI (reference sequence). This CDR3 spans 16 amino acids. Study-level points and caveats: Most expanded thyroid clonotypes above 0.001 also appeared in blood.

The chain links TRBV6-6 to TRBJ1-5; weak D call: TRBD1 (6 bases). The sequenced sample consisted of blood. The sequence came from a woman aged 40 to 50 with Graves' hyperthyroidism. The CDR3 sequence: CASSYSDRKDHQPQHF. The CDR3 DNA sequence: TGTGCCAGCAGTTACAGTGACAGGAAGGATCATCAGCCCCAGCATTTT.